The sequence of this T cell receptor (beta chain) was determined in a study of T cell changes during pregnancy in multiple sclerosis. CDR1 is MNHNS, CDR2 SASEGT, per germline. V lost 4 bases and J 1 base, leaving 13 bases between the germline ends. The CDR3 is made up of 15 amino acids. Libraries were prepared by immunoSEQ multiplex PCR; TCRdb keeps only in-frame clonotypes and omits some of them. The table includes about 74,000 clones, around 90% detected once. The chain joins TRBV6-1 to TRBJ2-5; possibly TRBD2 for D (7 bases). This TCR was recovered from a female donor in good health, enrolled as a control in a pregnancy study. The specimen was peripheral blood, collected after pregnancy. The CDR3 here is CASSVVGGPQETQYF. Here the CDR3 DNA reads TGTGCCAGCAGTGTGGTCGGGGGGCCCCAAGAGACCCAGTACTTC.